The 16 T cell receptor beta chains below were found in one sample sequenced in a study of CD8+ T cells in alopecia areata. Separation of pooled cutaneous lymph node cells was by sorting with CD4, CD8alpha, NKG2D, NKG2ACE and other markers. Extracted RNA was reverse transcribed, and the resulting cDNA served as sequencing template. Only in-frame clones appear in the TCRdb table, and some are missing; sequencing was by immunoSEQ multiplex PCR. Recorded here are 290,000 or so clones, none singletons. The sequenced sample was CD4+ T cells sorted from a lymph node. The receptors shown here come from a C3H/HeJ mouse with alopecia areata. For this mouse line, the MHC haplotype is H2-k.

This clone has just a few counts. Mouse germline and gene names are used. The observed sequence ends 4 residues before the CDR3 terminus, with the missing tail filled in from the germline J gene. This rearrangement joins TRBV29 to TRBJ2-7; TRBD1 aligns across 7 bases. Per germline, CDR1 MSHET and CDR2 SYDVDS. This CDR3 contains 13 residues. The covered CDR3 bases are TGTGCTAGCAGTTTAAGACAGGGTGAT. Translated: CASSLRQGD. The complete CDR3 protein is CASSLRQGDEQYF.

On this clone itself: The genes and germline here are from mouse. The read gets to within 4 residues of the CDR3 end, and the germline J gene fills in the rest. V and J are TRBV5 and TRBJ2-1, with 9 positions matching TRBD2. In germline, CDR1 is LGHNA, CDR2 YNLKQL (reference sequence). V was pared by 0 bases and J by 4 bases, with 4 bases of the junction left unmatched. The CDR3 consists of 16 residues. CDR3 bases read: TGTGCCAGCAGCCAAGAAGAGGGGACTGGGTATGCT. Its protein is CASSQEEGTGYA. The full CDR3 reads CASSQEEGTGYAEQFF.

Details on this clone: Gene names and germline refer to mouse. The read ends 4 residues shy of where the CDR3 ends; the end is completed using the germline J gene. This chain joins TRBV4 and TRBJ2-2; tentatively, D is TRBD1 (6 bases). This CDR3 has 14 amino acids. V was cut by 5 bases and J by 1 base, with 8 bases left in between. The V gene's germline CDR1 is LGHDT and CDR2 YNNKQL (reference sequence). The CDR3 here is CASSRTENTGQLYF. CDR3 bases read: TGTGCCAGCAGCAGGACAGAAAACACCGGG.

This clone occurred a few times. Gene names follow the mouse nomenclature. The read halts 4 residues ahead of the CDR3 end, with the missing end drawn from the germline J gene. The chain uses TRBV19 and TRBJ2-1; 7 nucleotides line up with TRBD1. J lost 3 bases, V lost 2 bases, and 8 bases had no gene match. Germline CDR1 reads FNHDT; CDR2 reads SITEND (reference sequence). The CDR3 spans 16 residues. The sequenced CDR3 bases are TGTGCCAGCAGTATCCCCCGACAGGGTGGCTATGCT. It specifies CASSIPRQGGYA. The full-length CDR3 reads as CASSIPRQGGYAEQFF.

About this clone itself: Mouse germline and gene names are used. The CDR3 end lies 4 residues beyond the end of the read and is filled in from the germline J gene. The chain uses TRBV1 and TRBJ2-7; 8 nucleotides line up with TRBD2. This CDR3 has 15 residues. Looked up from germline, CDR1 is NSQYPW and CDR2 is LRSPGD (reference sequence). This CDR3 is CTCSAEIRTGYEQYF. CDR3 DNA (partial): TGCACCTGCAGTGCAGAGATCAGGACTGGGTAT.

On this clone itself: Genes and germline are mouse. The read ends 4 residues early relative to the CDR3; the germline J gene fills the gap. V is TRBV13-1 and J is TRBJ2-1; 7 nucleotides match TRBD1. In germline, CDR1 is NSHNY, CDR2 SYGAGN. This CDR3 has 15 residues. V shed 3 bases, J shed 1 base, and the junction held 4 bases outside the gene matches. The DNA read from the CDR3 is TGTGCCAGCAGTGCCGACAGGGTCAACTATGCT. Residues: CASSADRVNYA. The full-length CDR3 reads as CASSADRVNYAEQFF.

Points on this clone: Gene names are the mouse ones. The read falls 4 residues short of the CDR3 end, and the missing part is taken from the germline J gene. Distinct nucleotide sequences in the sample also encode this CDR3. The chain uses TRBV19 and TRBJ1-1, with D unclear. From germline, CDR1 is FNHDT and CDR2 SITEND (reference sequence). The V and J ends lost 2 bases and 0 bases respectively, with 5 bases between them. This CDR3 is 13 amino acids long. The CDR3: CASSISANTEVFF. The covered CDR3 bases are TGTGCCAGCAGTATTTCAGCAAACACA.

The table lists this clone with a few counts. The germline and genes are mouse ones. The read ends 4 residues before the CDR3 terminus; that terminus is restored from the germline J gene. The V and J genes are TRBV19 and TRBJ2-3; TRBD2 is a possible D gene (6 bases). This CDR3 is built from 14 residues. The ends were cut back, 5 bases at V and 1 base at J, with 11 bases in the middle. Germline-derived CDR1 and CDR2 are FNHDT and SITEND (reference sequence). Incomplete CDR3 DNA: TGTGCCAGCAGCCTTAGGACTGGTGCAGAA. The encoded protein is CASSLRTGAE. The whole CDR3 protein is CASSLRTGAETLYF.

This clone was counted a few times. Gene names refer to mouse genes. The sequenced CDR3 bases are TGTGCCAGCAGTATAGAGAACAGGGTGGAC. It is translated as CASSIENRVD. The entire CDR3 protein reads CASSIENRVDTQYF. The chain carries TRBV19 and TRBJ2-5; D possibly corresponds to TRBD1 (6 bases). The CDR3 end falls 4 residues outside the read, so it is completed with the germline J gene. Germline loops: CDR1 FNHDT, CDR2 SITEND (reference sequence). The CDR3 is 14 residues long.

As concerns this clone: Gene names refer to mouse genes. With the read ending 4 residues before the CDR3 end, the germline J gene is used to fill in that end. This specimen includes other DNA sequences encoding the same CDR3. The rearrangement uses TRBV13-2 and TRBJ2-5; 9 bases match TRBD1. Germline V gene sequence: CDR1 NNHNN, CDR2 SYGAGS (reference sequence). CDR3 length: 14 amino acids. With V trimmed by 5 bases and J by 1 base, 2 bases remained unmatched. The chain's CDR3 is CASGDRGYQDTQYF. CDR3 DNA (partial): TGTGCCAGCGGCGACAGGGGGTACCAAGAC.

A note on this clone: Gene names are mouse gene names. The CDR3 end lies 4 residues beyond the end of the read and is filled in from the germline J gene. The chain carries TRBV5 and TRBJ2-1; 7 nucleotides agree with TRBD1. This CDR3 comprises 13 residues. The germline gives CDR1 LGHNA, CDR2 YNLKQL (reference sequence). Trimming cost V 4 bases and J 4 bases; bases outside gene matches: 1. This CDR3 is CASSPRGYAEQFF. The DNA read from the CDR3 is TGTGCCAGCAGCCCCAGGGGGTATGCT.

The sample holds a few counts of this clone. All gene names here are mouse names. Read coverage stops 4 residues before the CDR3 terminus; the germline J gene supplies the remainder. The rearrangement joins TRBV19 to TRBJ2-2; tentative D call: TRBD2 (5 bases). Looked up from germline, CDR1 is FNHDT and CDR2 is SITEND (reference sequence). The germline V and J ends were trimmed by 2 bases and 0 bases, with 8 bases remaining between them. This CDR3 is 15 amino acids long. The CDR3 DNA, read in part, is TGTGCCAGCAGTATCGGACTTGCAAACACCGGG. It translates to CASSIGLANTG. From start to end, the CDR3 is CASSIGLANTGQLYF.

Comment on this clone: The listed genes are named as in mouse. Sequencing ends 4 residues short of the CDR3 end; the germline J gene provides the rest. The chain carries TRBV31 and TRBJ2-7; the match to TRBD2 covers 9 bases. The CDR3 is made up of 16 amino acids. Germline V gene sequence: CDR1 GKSSPN, CDR2 SITVG. Incomplete CDR3 DNA: TGTGCCTGGAGTCTACTTGGGGGGGCGCCTGGAGAT. It translates to CAWSLLGGAPGD. The complete CDR3 protein is CAWSLLGGAPGDEQYF.

In regard to this clone: Each gene name is a mouse one. The DNA ends 4 residues before the CDR3 does, and the rest of the CDR3 is filled in from the germline J gene. This chain joins TRBV1 and TRBJ2-2; D is uncertain. The germline gives CDR1 NSQYPW, CDR2 LRSPGD (reference sequence). The CDR3 is 14 amino acids. V dropped 0 bases and J dropped 3 bases, with 5 bases sitting between them. The DNA read from the CDR3 is TGCACCTGCAGTGCAGAGTCAGACACCGGG. Its protein is CTCSAESDTG. The whole CDR3 sequence is CTCSAESDTGQLYF.

About this clone: Any gene name here is a mouse gene name. The read terminates 4 residues before the CDR3 end, so the remaining end is supplied by the germline J gene. At the DNA level, this CDR3 is encoded by other sequences in the same sample as well. The chain carries TRBV31 and TRBJ2-1; 9 bases are shared with TRBD1. The CDR3 has 13 amino acids. The J segment lost 4 bases and the V segment lost 3 bases, leaving 1 base of the junction unmatched. Germline V gene data show CDR1 as GKSSPN and CDR2 as SITVG. CDR3 amino acids: CAWRQGAYAEQFF. CDR3 DNA, as far as it was read: TGTGCCTGGAGACAGGGGGCTTATGCT.

This clone was seen more than once but under ten times. The listed genes are named as in mouse. The read is 4 residues too short to cover the CDR3 end, so that end is filled in from the germline J gene. This chain joins TRBV17 and TRBJ2-7, with 9 bases lining up with TRBD2. The CDR3 consists of 16 residues. Germline trimming cut 0 bases from V and 0 bases from J; bases unmatched to any gene: 3. Germline V gene sequence: CDR1 MNHDT, CDR2 YYDKIL. The CDR3 here is CASSRDGWGGSYEQYF. The CDR3 DNA, read in part, is TGTGCTAGCAGTAGAGATGGCTGGGGGGGCTCCTAT.